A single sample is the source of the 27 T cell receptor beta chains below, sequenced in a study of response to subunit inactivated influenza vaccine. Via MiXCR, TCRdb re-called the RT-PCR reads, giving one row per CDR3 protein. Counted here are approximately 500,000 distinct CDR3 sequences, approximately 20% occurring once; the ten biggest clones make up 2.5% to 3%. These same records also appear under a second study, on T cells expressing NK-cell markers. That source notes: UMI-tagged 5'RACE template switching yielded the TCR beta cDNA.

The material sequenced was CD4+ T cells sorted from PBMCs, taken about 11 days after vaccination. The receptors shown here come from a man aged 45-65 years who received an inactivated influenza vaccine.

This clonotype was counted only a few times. The CDR3 loop is CSAQIPGLAGETQYF. CDR3 DNA sequence: TGCAGTGCGCAGATCCCGGGACTAGCGGGAGAGACCCAGTACTTC. The J gene is TRBJ2-5, the V gene TRBV20-1, with 12 bases fitting TRBD2. The V and J ends lost 6 bases and 4 bases, in that order; junction bases with no gene match: 9. This CDR3 has 15 amino acids. Germline values: CDR1 DFQATT, CDR2 SNEGSKA (reference sequence).

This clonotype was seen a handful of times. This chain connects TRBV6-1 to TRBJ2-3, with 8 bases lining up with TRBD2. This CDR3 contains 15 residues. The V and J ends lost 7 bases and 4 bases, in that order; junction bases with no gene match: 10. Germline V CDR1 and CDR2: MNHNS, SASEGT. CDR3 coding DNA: TGTGCCAGCATCGGACCGGGGGGGTCGGCAGATACGCAGTATTTT. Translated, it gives CASIGPGGSADTQYF.

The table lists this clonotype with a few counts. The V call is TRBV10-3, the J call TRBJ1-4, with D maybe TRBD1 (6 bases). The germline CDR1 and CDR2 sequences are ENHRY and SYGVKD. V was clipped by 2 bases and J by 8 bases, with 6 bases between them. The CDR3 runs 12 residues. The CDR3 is CAISERGEKLFF. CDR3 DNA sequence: TGTGCCATCAGTGAGAGGGGGGAAAAACTGTTTTTT.

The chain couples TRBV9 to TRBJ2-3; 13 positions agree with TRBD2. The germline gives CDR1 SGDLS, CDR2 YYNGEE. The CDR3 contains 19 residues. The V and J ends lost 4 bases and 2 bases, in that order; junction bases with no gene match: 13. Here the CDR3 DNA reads TGTGCCAGCAGCCCGACGACTAGCGGGGGGCGCCGCTACACAGATACGCAGTATTTT. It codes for CASSPTTSGGRRYTDTQYF.

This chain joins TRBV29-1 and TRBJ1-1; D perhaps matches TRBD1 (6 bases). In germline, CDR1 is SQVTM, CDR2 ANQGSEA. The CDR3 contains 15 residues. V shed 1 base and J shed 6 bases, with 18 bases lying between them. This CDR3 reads CSVEARDRPGSEAFF. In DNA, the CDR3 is TGCAGCGTTGAAGCTAGAGACAGGCCAGGATCTGAAGCTTTCTTT. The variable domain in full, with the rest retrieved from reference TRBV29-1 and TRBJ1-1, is SAVISQKPSRDICQRGTSLTIQCQVDSQVTMMFWYRQQPGQSLTLIATANQGSEATYESGFVIDKFPISRPNLTFSTLTVSNMSPEDSSIYLCSVEARDRPGSEAFFGQGTRLTVV.

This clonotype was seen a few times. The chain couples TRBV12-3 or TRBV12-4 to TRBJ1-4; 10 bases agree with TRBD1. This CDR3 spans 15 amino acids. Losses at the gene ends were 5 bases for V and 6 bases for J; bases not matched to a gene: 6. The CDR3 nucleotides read TGTGCCAGCAGTATAGGACAGGGGGGGCATGAAAAACTGTTTTTT. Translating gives CASSIGQGGHEKLFF.

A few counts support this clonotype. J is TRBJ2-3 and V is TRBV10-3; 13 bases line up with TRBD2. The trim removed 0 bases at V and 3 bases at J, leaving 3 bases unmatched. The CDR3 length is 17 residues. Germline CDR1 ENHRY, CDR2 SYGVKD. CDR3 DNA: TGTGCCATCAGTGAGTCCCCGGGACTAGCGGGAACAGATACGCAGTATTTT. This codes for CAISESPGLAGTDTQYF.

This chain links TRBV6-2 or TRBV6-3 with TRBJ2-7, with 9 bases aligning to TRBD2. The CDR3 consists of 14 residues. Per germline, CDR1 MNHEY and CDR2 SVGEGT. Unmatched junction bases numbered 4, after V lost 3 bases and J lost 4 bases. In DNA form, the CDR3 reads TGTGCCAGCAGTTATCTAGCGGGAATGTACGAGCAGTACTTC. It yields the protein CASSYLAGMYEQYF.

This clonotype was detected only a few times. The CDR3 region has the DNA TGTGCCAGCAGCGTAGTGGCTAGCGGCACAGATACGCAGTATTTT. The encoded protein is CASSVVASGTDTQYF. The gene calls are TRBV9 and TRBJ2-3; TRBD2 might be the D (6 bases). The CDR3 covers 15 residues. The germline V gene encodes CDR1 SGDLS and CDR2 YYNGEE. V was pared by 0 bases and J by 1 base, with 9 bases between.

The CDR3 here is CASSVAGRMGQPQHF. The DNA of the CDR3 is TGTGCCAGCAGCGTAGCGGGTAGGATGGGGCAGCCCCAGCATTTT. J is TRBJ1-5 and V is TRBV9, with D hard to call. V lost 0 bases to trimming and J lost 7 bases, with 14 bases between them. Germline V gives CDR1 SGDLS, CDR2 YYNGEE. The CDR3 totals 15 residues. Using reference TRBV9 and TRBJ1-5 for the parts outside the CDR3, the full variable domain is DSGVTQTPKHLITATGQRVTLRCSPRSGDLSVYWYQQSLDQGLQFLIQYYNGEERAKGNILERFSAQQFPDLHSELNLSSLELGDSALYFCASSVAGRMGQPQHFGDGTRLSIL.

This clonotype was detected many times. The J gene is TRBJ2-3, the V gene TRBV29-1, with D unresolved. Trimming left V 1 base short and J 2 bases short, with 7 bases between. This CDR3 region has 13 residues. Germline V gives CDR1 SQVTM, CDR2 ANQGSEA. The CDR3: CSVEGRYTDTQYF. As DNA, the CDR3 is TGCAGCGTTGAAGGTCGGTACACAGATACGCAGTATTTT.

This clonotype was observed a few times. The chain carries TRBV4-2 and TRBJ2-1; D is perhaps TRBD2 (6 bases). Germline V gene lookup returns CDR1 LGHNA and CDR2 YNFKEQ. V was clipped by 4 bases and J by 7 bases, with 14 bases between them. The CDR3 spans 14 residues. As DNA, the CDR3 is TGTGCCAGCAGCCCGGTTGGCGGGGCGAATGAGCAGTTCTTC. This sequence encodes CASSPVGGANEQFF.

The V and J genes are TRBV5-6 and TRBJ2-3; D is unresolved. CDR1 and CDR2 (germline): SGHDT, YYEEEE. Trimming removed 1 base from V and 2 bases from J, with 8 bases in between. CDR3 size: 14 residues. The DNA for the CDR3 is TGTGCCAGCAGCTTGCGAAGGATCACAGATACGCAGTATTTT. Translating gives CASSLRRITDTQYF.

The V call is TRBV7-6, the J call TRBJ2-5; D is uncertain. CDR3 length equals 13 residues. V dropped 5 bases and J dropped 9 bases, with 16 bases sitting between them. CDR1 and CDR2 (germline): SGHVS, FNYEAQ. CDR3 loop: CASSQNPPQAQYF. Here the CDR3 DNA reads TGTGCCAGCAGCCAAAACCCCCCCCAGGCCCAGTACTTC.

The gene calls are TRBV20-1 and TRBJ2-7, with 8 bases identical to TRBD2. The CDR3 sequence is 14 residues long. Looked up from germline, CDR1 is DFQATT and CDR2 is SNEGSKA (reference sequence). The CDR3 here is CSAGGSGAFYEQYF. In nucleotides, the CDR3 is TGCAGCGCTGGGGGTAGCGGGGCCTTCTACGAGCAGTACTTC.

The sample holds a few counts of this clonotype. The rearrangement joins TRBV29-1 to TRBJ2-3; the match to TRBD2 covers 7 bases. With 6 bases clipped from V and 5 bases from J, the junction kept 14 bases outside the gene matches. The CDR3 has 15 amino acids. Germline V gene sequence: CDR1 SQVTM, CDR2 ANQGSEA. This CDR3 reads CSVRPGGRRVDTQYF. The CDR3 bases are TGCAGCGTCCGACCTGGCGGGAGAAGGGTAGATACGCAGTATTTT.

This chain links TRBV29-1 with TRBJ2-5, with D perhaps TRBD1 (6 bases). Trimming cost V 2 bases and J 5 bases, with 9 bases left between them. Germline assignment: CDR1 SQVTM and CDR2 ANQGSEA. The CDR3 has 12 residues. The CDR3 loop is CSVERGSETQYF. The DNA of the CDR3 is TGCAGCGTTGAAAGGGGGTCGGAGACCCAGTACTTC.

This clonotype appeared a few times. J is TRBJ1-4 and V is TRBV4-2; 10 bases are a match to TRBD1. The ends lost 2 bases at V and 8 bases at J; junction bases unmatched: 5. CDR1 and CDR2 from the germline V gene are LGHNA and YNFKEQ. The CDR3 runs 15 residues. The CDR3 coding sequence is TGTGCCAGCAGCCAAAGGACAGGGGGGTTGGAAAAACTGTTTTTT. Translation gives CASSQRTGGLEKLFF.

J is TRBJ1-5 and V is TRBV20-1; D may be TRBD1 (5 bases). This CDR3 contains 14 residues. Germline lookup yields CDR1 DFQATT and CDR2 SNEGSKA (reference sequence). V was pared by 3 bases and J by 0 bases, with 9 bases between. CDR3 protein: CSARFRDSNQPQHF. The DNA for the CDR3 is TGCAGTGCTAGGTTCAGGGATAGCAATCAGCCCCAGCATTTT.

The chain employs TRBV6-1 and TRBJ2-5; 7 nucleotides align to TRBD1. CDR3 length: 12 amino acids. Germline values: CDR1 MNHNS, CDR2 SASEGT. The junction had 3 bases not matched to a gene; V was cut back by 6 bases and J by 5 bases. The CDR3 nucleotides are TGTGCCAGCAGGGGACAGCGGGAGACCCAGTACTTC. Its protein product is CASRGQRETQYF.

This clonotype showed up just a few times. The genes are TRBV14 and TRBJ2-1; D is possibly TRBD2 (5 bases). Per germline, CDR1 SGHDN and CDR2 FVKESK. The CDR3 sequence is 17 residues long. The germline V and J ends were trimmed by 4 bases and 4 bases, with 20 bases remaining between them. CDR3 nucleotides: TGTGCCAGCAGCCGCGACTCGATCGGGGTATGGTACAATGAGCAGTTCTTC. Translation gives CASSRDSIGVWYNEQFF.

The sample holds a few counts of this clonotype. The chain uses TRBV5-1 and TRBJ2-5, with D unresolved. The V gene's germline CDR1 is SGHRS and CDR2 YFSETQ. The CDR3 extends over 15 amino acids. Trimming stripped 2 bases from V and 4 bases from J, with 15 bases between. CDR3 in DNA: TGCGCCAGCAGCTTCAACCCTGAGATTGGAGAGACCCAGTACTTC. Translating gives CASSFNPEIGETQYF.

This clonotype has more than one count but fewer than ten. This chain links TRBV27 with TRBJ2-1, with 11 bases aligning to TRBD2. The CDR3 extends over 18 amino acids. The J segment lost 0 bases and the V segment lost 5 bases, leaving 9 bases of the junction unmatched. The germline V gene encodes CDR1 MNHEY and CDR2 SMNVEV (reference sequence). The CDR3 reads CASSHSGTSGVSYNEQFF. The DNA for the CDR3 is TGTGCCAGCAGTCATTCCGGGACTAGCGGAGTCTCCTACAATGAGCAGTTCTTC.

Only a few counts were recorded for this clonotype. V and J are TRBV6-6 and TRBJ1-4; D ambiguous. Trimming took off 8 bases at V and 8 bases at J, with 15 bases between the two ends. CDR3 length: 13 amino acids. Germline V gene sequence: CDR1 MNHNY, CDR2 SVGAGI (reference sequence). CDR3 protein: CASGTGRGEKLFF. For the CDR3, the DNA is TGTGCCAGCGGTACGGGTCGAGGAGAAAAACTGTTTTTT.

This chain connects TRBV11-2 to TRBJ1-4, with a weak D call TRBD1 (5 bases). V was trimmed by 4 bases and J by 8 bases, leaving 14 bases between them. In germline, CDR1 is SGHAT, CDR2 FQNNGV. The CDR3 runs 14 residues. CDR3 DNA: TGTGCCAGCAGCTCGTCCGGGACGGGGGAAAAACTGTTTTTT. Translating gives CASSSSGTGEKLFF.

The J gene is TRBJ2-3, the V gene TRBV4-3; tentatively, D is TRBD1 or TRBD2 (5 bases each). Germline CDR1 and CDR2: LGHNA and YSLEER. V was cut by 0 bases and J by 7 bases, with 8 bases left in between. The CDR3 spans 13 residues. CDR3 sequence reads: CASSQDRGHTQYF. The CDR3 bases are TGCGCCAGCAGCCAAGATCGGGGCCATACGCAGTATTTT.

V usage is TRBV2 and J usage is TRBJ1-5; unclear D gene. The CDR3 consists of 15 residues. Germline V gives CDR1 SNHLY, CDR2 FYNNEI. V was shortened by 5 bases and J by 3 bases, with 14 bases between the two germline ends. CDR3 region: CASSRDLGYNQPQHF. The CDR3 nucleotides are TGTGCCAGCAGTCGAGACTTGGGGTACAATCAGCCCCAGCATTTT.